These T cell receptor beta chains were read from a single sample in a study of blood T cell repertoires in COVID-19. Sequencing used immunoSEQ multiplex PCR; TCRdb keeps in-frame clones, though not all of them. Here the sample spans 200,000 to 250,000 clones, 80% to 85% being singletons. Material: peripheral blood. These receptors were taken from a woman older than 75 with COVID-19, enrolled during active disease. Both conserved end residues are trimmed from each CDR3. The order of the fields is V gene, J gene, CDR3 protein.

>TRBV2|TRBJ2-7
ASRPGLAGLFSYEQY
>TRBV30|TRBJ1-5
AWSVSRGPDQPQH
>TRBV11-3|TRBJ2-5
ASSGRDRGVNQETQY
>TRBV7-8|TRBJ1-5
ASSVRGTENQPQH
>TRBV3-1/TRBV3-2|TRBJ1-1
ASSPTVMNTEAF
>TRBV28|TRBJ2-7
ASRRGQGGYEQY
>TRBV6-5|TRBJ1-4
ASSMTGNEKLF
>TRBV7-3|TRBJ1-1
ASSKGQKNTEAF
>TRBV6-6|TRBJ2-7
ASSYSGQQSSYEQY
>TRBV11-2|TRBJ1-2
ASSLDSPKGAGYGYT
>TRBV7-2|TRBJ2-7
ASSLGPGPYEQY
>TRBV5-1|TRBJ2-2
ASSFGTGSGELF
>TRBV7-2|TRBJ1-3
ASSPRASIY
>TRBV9|TRBJ1-1
ASSVVSANTEAF
>TRBV7-9|TRBJ2-7
ASSLGTGGGYEQY
>TRBV18|TRBJ1-6
ASSPLGQTSSYNSPLH
>TRBV19|TRBJ1-5
ASRTGTGGDQPQH
>TRBV7-3|TRBJ2-7
ASSLGLAGGGEQY
>TRBV2|TRBJ1-1
ASSVSGREAF
>TRBV4-2|TRBJ2-3
ASTHGSGTDTQY
>TRBV24-1|TRBJ2-1
ATGSGRPNEQF
>TRBV28|TRBJ1-1
ASSLYRTEAF
>TRBV6-6|TRBJ1-5
ASINRPEMSNQPQH
>TRBV30|TRBJ2-7
AWSGDRGRWEQY
>TRBV6-5|TRBJ2-3
ASKNDRGTDTQY
>TRBV5-1|TRBJ2-1
ASRPSGGLSYNEQF
>TRBV7-9|TRBJ2-1
ASSFRGEQF
>TRBV30|TRBJ2-3
AWSRSADTQY
>TRBV5-1|TRBJ2-5
ASSPSGQGGETQY
>TRBV5-1|TRBJ2-3
ASTQGAGGADTQY
>TRBV5-1|TRBJ2-5
ASSLGAGAETQY
>TRBV7-2|TRBJ2-7
ASSNRQPSYEQY
>TRBV6-5|TRBJ2-7
ASSSRQGPYEQY
>TRBV18|TRBJ2-4
ASSPREELGVIQY
>TRBV19|TRBJ1-1
ASMRVGEAF
>TRBV6-5|TRBJ2-5
ASLGLGGIQTQY
>TRBV19|TRBJ1-1
ASSMGRAGTEAF
>TRBV4-1|TRBJ1-6
ASSQDPQGASRTYNSPLH
>TRBV5-1|TRBJ2-2
ASSLARFGTGELF